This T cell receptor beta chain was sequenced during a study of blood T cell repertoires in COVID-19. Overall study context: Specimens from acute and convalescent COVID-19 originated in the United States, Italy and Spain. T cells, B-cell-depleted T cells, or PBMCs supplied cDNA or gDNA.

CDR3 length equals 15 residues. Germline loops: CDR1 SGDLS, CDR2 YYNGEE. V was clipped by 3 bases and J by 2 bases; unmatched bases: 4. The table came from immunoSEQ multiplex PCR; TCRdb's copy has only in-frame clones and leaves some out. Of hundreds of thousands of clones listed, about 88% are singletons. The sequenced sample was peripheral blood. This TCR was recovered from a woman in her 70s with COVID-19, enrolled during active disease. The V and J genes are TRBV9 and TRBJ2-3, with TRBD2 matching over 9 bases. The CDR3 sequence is CASSASGGNTDTQYF. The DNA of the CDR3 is TGTGCCAGCAGCGCGAGCGGGGGGAACACAGATACGCAGTATTTT.